This T cell receptor beta chain was sequenced in a study of shared clonotypes between healthy human individuals. Study summary: Sampling drew on donors who were two women and three men aged 18 to 49. Per donor, three plates held CD4 naive cells, three held CD4 memory, two held CD8 naive and one held CD8 memory.

Deep was the level used in running the assay. Repertoires were generated with immunoSEQ multiplex PCR, while TCRdb's copy carries only in-frame clones and drops some. The sample consists of over a million clones, roughly 97% of them appearing once. As regards this clone: A read error may produce the germline difference seen at one junction end.

CDR3 length: 14 residues. Germline values: CDR1 SNHLY, CDR2 FYNNEI. This sequence was found in a man aged 30 to 39 in good health. The gene calls are TRBV2 and TRBJ1-4; D ambiguous. Sequencing input: naive CD4+ T cells sorted from blood. Subset meaning: CD45RA+ positively selected. This CDR3 is CANSVNSPNEKLFF. DNA of the CDR3: TGTGCCAACAGTGTCAACAGCCCTAATGAAAAACTGTTTTTT.